Shown below are 25 T cell receptor beta chains from a single sample sequenced in a study of cytomegalovirus exposure and HLA in healthy donors. The PCR used 60 Vbeta and 13 Jbeta primers. The table came from immunoSEQ multiplex PCR; TCRdb's copy has only in-frame clones and leaves some out. This sample has about 160,000 clones, with approximately 78% found just once. The sample comprised PBMCs. The receptors shown here come from a girl aged 2-10 years in good health and CMV-seropositive.

The CDR3 nucleotides are TGTGCCAGCAGTGAATCCGGGAGGCTCTCAGATACGCAGTATTTT. Residues: CASSESGRLSDTQYF. The V and J genes are TRBV2 and TRBJ2-3; 7 nucleotides align to TRBD2. V lost 2 bases to trimming and J lost 4 bases; unmatched junction nucleotides: 6. CDR3 length: 15 amino acids. Germline assignment: CDR1 SNHLY and CDR2 FYNNEI. The complete variable domain, with remaining parts taken from reference TRBV2 and TRBJ2-3, reads EPEVTQTPSHQVTQMGQEVILRCVPISNHLYFYWYRQILGQKVEFLVSFYNNEISEKSEIFDDQFSVERPDGSNFTLKIRSTKLEDSAMYFCASSESGRLSDTQYFGPGTRLTVL.

There are a few counts of this clone. The chain uses TRBV19 and TRBJ2-7; the match to TRBD2 covers 9 bases. Looked up from germline, CDR1 is LNHDA and CDR2 is SQIVND (reference sequence). The CDR3 covers 15 residues. The V and J ends lost 3 bases and 4 bases, in that order; junction bases with no gene match: 7. Here the CDR3 reads CASSITPSGRYEQYF. In DNA, the CDR3 is TGTGCCAGTAGTATTACACCGAGCGGGAGGTACGAGCAGTACTTC. The full variable domain, its missing parts supplied by reference TRBV19 and TRBJ2-7, is DGGITQSPKYLFRKEGQNVTLSCEQNLNHDAMYWYRQDPGQGLRLIYYSQIVNDFQKGDIAEGYSVSREKKESFPLTVTSAQKNPTAFYLCASSITPSGRYEQYFGPGTRLTVT.

V is TRBV28 and J is TRBJ1-1; unclear D gene. CDR3 length: 15 amino acids. V lost 11 bases and J 1 base, leaving 20 bases between the germline ends. The germline V gene encodes CDR1 MDHEN and CDR2 SYDVKM. The CDR3 reads CACRFGDRRNTEAFF. Here the CDR3 DNA reads TGTGCCTGCCGTTTTGGAGATAGGAGGAACACTGAAGCTTTCTTT.

In the case of this clone: Other DNA variants within this sample encode the same CDR3. V gene TRBV18 combines with J gene TRBJ1-1; no definite D call. Looked up from germline, CDR1 is KGHSH and CDR2 is LQKENI. This CDR3 contains 13 residues. Trimming left V 6 bases short and J 1 base short, with 9 bases between. The CDR3 here is CASSPLENTEAFF. The CDR3, as DNA: TGTGCCAGCTCGCCGTTAGAGAACACTGAAGCTTTCTTT.

The V gene is TRBV25-1, the J gene TRBJ2-7, with a possible D match to TRBD2 (6 bases). Germline-derived CDR1 and CDR2 are MGHDK and SYGVNS. The ends were cut back, 6 bases at V and 7 bases at J, with 19 bases in the middle. This CDR3 is 14 amino acids long. The CDR3 spells CASSQGLPQGEQYF. The CDR3 DNA follows: TGTGCCAGCAGCCAGGGACTCCCACAAGGGGAGCAGTACTTC.

The rearrangement joins TRBV4-1 to TRBJ1-4; D gene ambiguous. With 1 base removed from V and 11 bases from J, the gap between germline ends came to 11 bases. Germline lookup yields CDR1 MGHRA and CDR2 YSYEKL. The CDR3 length is 13 residues. The CDR3 loop reads CASSQGYLEKLFF. The DNA of the CDR3 is TGCGCCAGCAGCCAAGGCTATCTGGAGAAACTGTTTTTT.

The rearrangement links TRBV6-1 to TRBJ1-2; the match to TRBD1 covers 10 bases. Germline loops: CDR1 MNHNS, CDR2 SASEGT. V shed 8 bases, J shed 4 bases, and the junction held 7 bases outside the gene matches. This CDR3 region has 14 residues. CDR3 DNA sequence: TGTGCCAGCCTGGGGACAGGGGAGATCTATGGCTACACCTTC. Residues: CASLGTGEIYGYTF.

CDR3 bases: TGTGCCAGCAGCTTAGGACCGGAAAAGCGGGAAGACTCTGGAAACACCATATATTTT. Translating it yields CASSLGPEKREDSGNTIYF. The chain combines TRBV13 with TRBJ1-3; D uncertain. Germline CDR1 reads PRHDT; CDR2 reads FYEKMQ (reference sequence). The CDR3 consists of 19 residues. The ends were cut back, 0 bases at V and 0 bases at J, with 18 bases in the middle.

V gene TRBV25-1 combines with J gene TRBJ1-3, with D perhaps matching TRBD1 (5 bases). The CDR3 covers 18 residues. Deletions cut 5 bases from V and 5 bases from J, with 25 bases between. In germline, CDR1 is MGHDK, CDR2 SYGVNS. The CDR3 here is CASSHSNPGKGIRNTIYF. The CDR3 nucleotides read TGTGCCAGCAGTCACAGTAATCCAGGGAAAGGTATAAGAAACACCATATATTTT.

This clone has only one observation. V gene TRBV2 combines with J gene TRBJ1-2, with 7 bases fitting TRBD1. V shed 6 bases and J 4 bases; nucleotides not matched to a gene: 8. The germline V gene encodes CDR1 SNHLY and CDR2 FYNNEI. The CDR3 extends over 14 amino acids. CDR3 residues: CASRGTGAGYGYTF. CDR3 sequence (DNA): TGTGCCAGCAGGGGCACAGGGGCTGGCTATGGCTACACCTTC.

This chain links TRBV6-4 with TRBJ2-3, with 8 bases lining up with TRBD1. The germline V gene has CDR1 MRHNA and CDR2 SNTAGT. The V gene end was trimmed by 3 bases and the J gene end by 4 bases; junction bases not matched to a gene: 6. This CDR3 has 15 amino acids. CDR3 sequence reads: CASSEQGESPDTQYF. CDR3 DNA: TGTGCCAGCAGTGAACAGGGGGAGAGTCCAGATACGCAGTATTTT.

The chain employs TRBV6-1 and TRBJ2-7; no definite D call. Trimming removed 4 bases from V and 2 bases from J, with 6 bases in between. This CDR3 spans 12 amino acids. Germline CDR1 reads MNHNS; CDR2 reads SASEGT. In DNA form, the CDR3 reads TGTGCCAGCAGTGTCGGTGCCTACGAGCAGTACTTC. Residues: CASSVGAYEQYF.

The rearrangement uses TRBV5-4 and TRBJ2-3; 12 bases line up with TRBD2. This CDR3 comprises 15 residues. Losses at the gene ends were 3 bases for V and 4 bases for J; bases not matched to a gene: 3. The germline gives CDR1 SGHNT, CDR2 YYREEE (reference sequence). The CDR3 sequence is CASSSRLAGADTQYF. As DNA, the CDR3 is TGTGCCAGCAGCTCCAGACTAGCGGGAGCAGATACGCAGTATTTT.

The V and J genes are TRBV4-2 and TRBJ2-5; D may be TRBD1 (5 bases). CDR3 length: 13 residues. Looked up from germline, CDR1 is LGHNA and CDR2 is YNFKEQ. Trimming removed 1 base at V and 4 bases at J, with 7 bases between. In DNA form, the CDR3 reads TGTGCCAGCAGCCAAGGGGGCCGAGAGACCCAGTACTTC. Translating it yields CASSQGGRETQYF.

Here the CDR3 DNA reads TGTGCCATCAGCACCGGGACAGGGTTGGGAACTGAAGCTTTCTTT. Translation gives CAISTGTGLGTEAFF. The chain carries TRBV10-3 and TRBJ1-1, with 9 nucleotides matching TRBD1. With 6 bases clipped from V and 5 bases from J, the junction kept 10 bases outside the gene matches. Per the germline V gene, CDR1 is ENHRY and CDR2 is SYGVKD. This CDR3 comprises 15 residues.

The chain's CDR3 is CASRVRDTEAFF. CDR3 coding DNA: TGTGCCAGCAGAGTGAGGGACACTGAAGCTTTCTTT. This chain uses TRBV5-4 with TRBJ1-1; D is ambiguous. The CDR3 totals 12 residues. Germline-derived CDR1 and CDR2 are SGHNT and YYREEE (reference sequence). Trimming left V 5 bases short and J 3 bases short, with 8 bases between.

The rearrangement links TRBV27 to TRBJ1-1; D gene uncertain. The CDR3 covers 13 residues. Germline lookup yields CDR1 MNHEY and CDR2 SMNVEV (reference sequence). V lost 6 bases and J 0 bases, leaving 8 bases between the germline ends. The CDR3, as DNA: TGTGCCAGCAGCCCAGCGATGAACACTGAAGCTTTCTTT. It codes for CASSPAMNTEAFF.

This clone was observed a few times. This chain connects TRBV6-1 to TRBJ2-7; D is undetermined. The CDR3 is 13 amino acids. From germline, CDR1 is MNHNS and CDR2 SASEGT. The ends were cut back, 1 base at V and 5 bases at J, with 9 bases in the middle. CDR3 bases: TGTGCCAGCAGTGAAGACGAGTCGGACGAGCAGTACTTC. Protein sequence: CASSEDESDEQYF.

V gene TRBV30 combines with J gene TRBJ2-3; 7 positions match TRBD2. V trimming: 3 bases; J trimming: 3 bases; junction bases outside the gene matches: 15. Germline loops: CDR1 GTSNPN, CDR2 SVGIG (reference sequence). The CDR3 totals 17 residues. The CDR3 loop reads CAWSLVAGVVLTDTQYF. As DNA, the CDR3 is TGTGCCTGGAGCCTGGTCGCGGGAGTCGTTTTAACAGATACGCAGTATTTT.

Worth noting for this clone: A read error may account for a junction end that differs from germline. V is TRBV30 and J is TRBJ2-5, with D possibly being TRBD1 (6 bases). The CDR3 loop spans 12 amino acids. Germline V gene sequence: CDR1 GTSNPN, CDR2 SVGIG (reference sequence). The CDR3 here is CAWSPGLGHWDF. The CDR3 DNA reads TGTGCCTGGAGTCCAGGTTTGGGACATTGGGACTTC.

The V gene is TRBV4-1, the J gene TRBJ2-5; 8 nucleotides agree with TRBD2. The CDR3 runs 16 residues. Trimming took 4 bases from V and 1 from J; bases not matched to a gene: 8. Germline V gene sequence: CDR1 MGHRA, CDR2 YSYEKL. CDR3 region: CASSRGVAGLQETQYF. In DNA, the CDR3 is TGCGCCAGCAGCCGGGGGGTAGCGGGGCTCCAAGAGACCCAGTACTTC.

This clone has a single count. The rearrangement links TRBV11-3 to TRBJ2-1; possible D gene TRBD1, 5 bases. The germline CDR1 and CDR2 sequences are SGHNT and YENEEA. Trimming pared 4 bases from V and 0 bases from J, leaving 16 bases between. This CDR3 region has 17 residues. The DNA for the CDR3 is TGTGCCAGCAGCTCATCCAGGGTCCCAGGCTCCTACAATGAGCAGTTCTTC. Translating gives CASSSSRVPGSYNEQFF.

The rearrangement uses TRBV5-6 and TRBJ2-6; TRBD2 aligns across 13 bases. The CDR3 is made up of 19 amino acids. V dropped 4 bases and J dropped 0; count of bases not matched to a gene: 7. Germline lookup yields CDR1 SGHDT and CDR2 YYEEEE. The DNA for the CDR3 is TGTGCCAGCAGCACTAGACTAGCGGGAGGTCCCTCTGGGGCCAACGTCCTGACTTTC. Amino acid sequence: CASSTRLAGGPSGANVLTF.

J is TRBJ2-7 and V is TRBV5-1, with 8 bases matching TRBD2. The ends lost 3 bases at V and 1 base at J; junction bases unmatched: 3. This CDR3 contains 14 residues. Germline CDR1 is SGHRS and CDR2 is YFSETQ. The CDR3 sequence: CASSSSGGSYEQYF. Here the CDR3 DNA reads TGCGCCAGCAGCTCCTCGGGGGGGTCCTACGAGCAGTACTTC.

J is TRBJ1-1 and V is TRBV6-6; TRBD1 matches at 7 bases. Germline lookup yields CDR1 MNHNY and CDR2 SVGAGI (reference sequence). With 2 bases clipped from V and 1 base from J, the junction kept 1 base outside the gene matches. The CDR3 extends over 14 amino acids. The CDR3 nucleotides are TGTGCCAGCAGTTACAGGACAGGGAACACTGAAGCTTTCTTT. It specifies CASSYRTGNTEAFF.